This T cell receptor (beta chain) is drawn from a study of T-cell memory formation after mild COVID-19. Study-wide context: Largely, TCR clusters stayed within a single donor.

MiXCR, run by TCRdb on the 5' RACE reads, gives a single entry per CDR3 protein. Of about 560,000 distinct CDR3 sequences listed, 15% to 20% are singletons. Per the germline V gene, CDR1 is SGHRS and CDR2 is YFSETQ. V was cut by 0 bases and J by 3 bases, with 12 bases left in between. This CDR3 spans 15 amino acids. This clonotype was seen at least ten times. Sequenced input: PBMCs or a T cell subset sorted from them (not recorded which). The receptor's source is an adult woman who had mild COVID-19 (a few samples of this study predate the infection). Cell type and time point are not known. J is TRBJ1-2 and V is TRBV5-1, with TRBD1 as a possible D gene (6 bases). CDR3 residues: CASSLATGPDYGYTF. CDR3 DNA sequence: TGCGCCAGCAGCTTGGCTACAGGGCCGGACTATGGCTACACCTTC.